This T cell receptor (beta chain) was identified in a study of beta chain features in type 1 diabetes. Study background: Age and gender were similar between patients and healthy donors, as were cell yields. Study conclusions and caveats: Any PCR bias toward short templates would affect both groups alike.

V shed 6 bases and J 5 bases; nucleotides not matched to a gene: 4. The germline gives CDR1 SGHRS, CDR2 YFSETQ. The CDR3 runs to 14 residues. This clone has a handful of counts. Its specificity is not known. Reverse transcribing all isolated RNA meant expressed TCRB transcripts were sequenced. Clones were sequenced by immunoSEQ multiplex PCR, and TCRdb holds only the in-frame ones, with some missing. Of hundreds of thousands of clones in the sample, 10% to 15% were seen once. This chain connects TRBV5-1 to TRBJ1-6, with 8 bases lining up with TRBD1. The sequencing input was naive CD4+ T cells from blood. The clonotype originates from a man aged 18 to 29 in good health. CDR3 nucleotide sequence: TGCGCCAGCAATACGGGACAGGATAATTCACCCCTCCACTTT. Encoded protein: CASNTGQDNSPLHF. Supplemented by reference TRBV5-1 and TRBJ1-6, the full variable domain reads KAGVTQTPRYLIKTRGQQVTLSCSPISGHRSVSWYQQTPGQGLQFLFEYFSETQRNKGNFPGRFSGRQFSNSRSEMNVSTLELGDSALYLCASNTGQDNSPLHFGNGTRLTVT.